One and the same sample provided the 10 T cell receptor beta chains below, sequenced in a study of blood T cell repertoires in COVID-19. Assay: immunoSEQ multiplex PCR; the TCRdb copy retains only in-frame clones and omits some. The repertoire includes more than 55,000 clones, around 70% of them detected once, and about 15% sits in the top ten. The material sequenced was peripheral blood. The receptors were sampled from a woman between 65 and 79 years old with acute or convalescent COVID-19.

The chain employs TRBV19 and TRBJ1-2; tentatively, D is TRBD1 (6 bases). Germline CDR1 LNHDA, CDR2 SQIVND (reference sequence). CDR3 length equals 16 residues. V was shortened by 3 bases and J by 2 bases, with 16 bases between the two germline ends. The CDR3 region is CASSIPKGVGNYGYTF. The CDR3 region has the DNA TGTGCCAGTAGTATCCCTAAGGGGGTCGGAAACTATGGCTACACCTTC.

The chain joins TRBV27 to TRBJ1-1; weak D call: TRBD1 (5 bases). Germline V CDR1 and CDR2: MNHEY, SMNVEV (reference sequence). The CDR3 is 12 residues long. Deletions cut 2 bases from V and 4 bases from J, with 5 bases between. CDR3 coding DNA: TGTGCCAGCAGTTTAAGGGGCACTGAAGCTTTCTTT. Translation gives CASSLRGTEAFF.

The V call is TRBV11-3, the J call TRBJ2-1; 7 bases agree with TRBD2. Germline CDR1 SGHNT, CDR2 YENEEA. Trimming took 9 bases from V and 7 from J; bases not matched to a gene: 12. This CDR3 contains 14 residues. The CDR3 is CASSGEGSVNEQFF. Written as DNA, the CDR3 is TGTGCCAGTTCGGGGGAGGGGAGTGTGAATGAGCAGTTCTTC.

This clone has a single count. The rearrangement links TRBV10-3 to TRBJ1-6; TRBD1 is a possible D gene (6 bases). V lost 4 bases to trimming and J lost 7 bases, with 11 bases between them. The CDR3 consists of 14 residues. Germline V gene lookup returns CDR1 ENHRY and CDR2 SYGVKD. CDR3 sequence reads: CAISVGQGNSPLHF. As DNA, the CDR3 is TGTGCCATCAGTGTGGGCCAGGGGAATTCACCCCTCCACTTT.

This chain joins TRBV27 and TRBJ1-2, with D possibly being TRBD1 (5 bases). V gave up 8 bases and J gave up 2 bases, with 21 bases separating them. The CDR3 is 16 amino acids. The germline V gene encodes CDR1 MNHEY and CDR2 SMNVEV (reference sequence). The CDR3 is CASSPGGGGLNYGYTF. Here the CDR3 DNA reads TGTGCCAGCTCCCCCGGCGGGGGGGGACTCAACTATGGCTACACCTTC.

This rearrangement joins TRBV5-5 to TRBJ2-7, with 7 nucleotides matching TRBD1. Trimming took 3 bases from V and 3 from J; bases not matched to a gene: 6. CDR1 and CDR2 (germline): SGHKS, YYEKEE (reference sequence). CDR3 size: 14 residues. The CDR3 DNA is TGTGCCAGCAGCTATTGGGACAGCGACTACGAGCAGTACTTC. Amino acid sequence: CASSYWDSDYEQYF.

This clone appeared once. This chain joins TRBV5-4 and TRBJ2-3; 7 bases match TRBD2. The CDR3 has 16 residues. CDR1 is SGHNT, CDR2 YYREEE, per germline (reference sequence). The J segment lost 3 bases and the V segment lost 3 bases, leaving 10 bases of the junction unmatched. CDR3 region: CASSSHGTGGTDTQYF. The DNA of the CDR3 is TGTGCCAGCAGCTCACATGGGACGGGAGGTACAGATACGCAGTATTTT.

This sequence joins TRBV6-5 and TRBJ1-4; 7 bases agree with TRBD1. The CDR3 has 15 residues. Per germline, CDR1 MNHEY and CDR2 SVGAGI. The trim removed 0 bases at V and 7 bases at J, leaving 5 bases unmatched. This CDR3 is CASSYSDRTGEKLFF. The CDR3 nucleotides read TGTGCCAGCAGTTACTCGGACAGGACCGGTGAAAAACTGTTTTTT.

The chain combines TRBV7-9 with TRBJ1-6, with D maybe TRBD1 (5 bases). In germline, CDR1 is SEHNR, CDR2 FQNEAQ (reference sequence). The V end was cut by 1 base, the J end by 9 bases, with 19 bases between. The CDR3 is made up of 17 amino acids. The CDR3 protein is CASSLEFGTGRGSPLHF. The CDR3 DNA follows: TGTGCCAGCAGCTTAGAATTCGGGACCGGGAGGGGTTCACCCCTCCACTTT. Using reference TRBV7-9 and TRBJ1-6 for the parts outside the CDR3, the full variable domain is DTGVSQNPRHKITKRGQNVTFRCDPISEHNRLYWYRQTLGQGPEFLTYFQNEAQLEKSRLLSDRFSAERPKGSFSTLEIQRTEQGDSAMYLCASSLEFGTGRGSPLHFGNGTRLTVT.

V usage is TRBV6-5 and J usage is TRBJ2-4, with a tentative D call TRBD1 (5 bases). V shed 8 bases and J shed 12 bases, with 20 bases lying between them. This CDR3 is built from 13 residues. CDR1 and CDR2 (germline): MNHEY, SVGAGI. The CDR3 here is CASVHSQGSSQYF. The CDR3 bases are TGTGCCAGCGTCCACAGTCAGGGTAGTTCTCAGTACTTC.